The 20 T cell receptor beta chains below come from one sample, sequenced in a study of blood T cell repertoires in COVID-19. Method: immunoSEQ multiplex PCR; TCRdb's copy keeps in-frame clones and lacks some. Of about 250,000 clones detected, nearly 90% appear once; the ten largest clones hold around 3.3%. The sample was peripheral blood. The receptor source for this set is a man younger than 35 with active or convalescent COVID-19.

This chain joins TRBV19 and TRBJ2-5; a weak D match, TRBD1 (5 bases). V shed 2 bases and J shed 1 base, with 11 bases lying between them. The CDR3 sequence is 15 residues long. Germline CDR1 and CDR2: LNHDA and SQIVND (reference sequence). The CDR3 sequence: CASSIRGKGQETQYF. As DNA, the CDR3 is TGTGCCAGTAGTATAAGGGGAAAGGGCCAAGAGACCCAGTACTTC.

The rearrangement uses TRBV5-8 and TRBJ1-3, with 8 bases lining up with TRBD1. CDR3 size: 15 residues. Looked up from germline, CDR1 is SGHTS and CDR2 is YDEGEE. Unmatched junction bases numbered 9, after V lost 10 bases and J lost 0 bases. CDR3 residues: CAGGQAPYSGNTIYF. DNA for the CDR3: TGTGCCGGGGGACAGGCCCCTTACTCTGGAAACACCATATATTTT.

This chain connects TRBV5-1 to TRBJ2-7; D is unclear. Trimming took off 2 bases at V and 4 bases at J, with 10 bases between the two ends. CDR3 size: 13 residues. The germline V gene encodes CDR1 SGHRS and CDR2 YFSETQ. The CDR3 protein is CASSFYMRYEQYF. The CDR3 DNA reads TGCGCCAGCAGCTTCTACATGCGGTACGAGCAGTACTTC. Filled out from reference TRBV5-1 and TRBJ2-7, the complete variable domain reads KAGVTQTPRYLIKTRGQQVTLSCSPISGHRSVSWYQQTPGQGLQFLFEYFSETQRNKGNFPGRFSGRQFSNSRSEMNVSTLELGDSALYLCASSFYMRYEQYFGPGTRLTVT.

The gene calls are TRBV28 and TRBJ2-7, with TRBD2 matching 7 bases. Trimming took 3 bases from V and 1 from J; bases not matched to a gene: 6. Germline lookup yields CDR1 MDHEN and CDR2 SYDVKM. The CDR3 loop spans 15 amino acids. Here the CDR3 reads CASSLRSGISYEQYF. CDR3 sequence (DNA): TGTGCCAGCAGTTTGCGGAGCGGGATTTCCTACGAGCAGTACTTC.

The CDR3: CASSLGTSGTHSYEQYF. The CDR3 region has the DNA TGTGCCAGCAGCTTAGGGACTAGCGGGACACACTCCTACGAGCAGTACTTC. V is TRBV7-6 and J is TRBJ2-7; 12 positions match TRBD2. This CDR3 spans 17 amino acids. The V gene end was trimmed by 1 base and the J gene end by 0 bases; junction bases not matched to a gene: 4. Per the germline V gene, CDR1 is SGHVS and CDR2 is FNYEAQ.

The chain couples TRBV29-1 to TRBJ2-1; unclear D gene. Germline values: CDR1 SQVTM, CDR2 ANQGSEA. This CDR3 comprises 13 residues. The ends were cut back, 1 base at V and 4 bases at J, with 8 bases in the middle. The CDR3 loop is CSVEVPQYNEQFF. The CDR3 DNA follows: TGCAGCGTTGAAGTTCCCCAGTACAATGAGCAGTTCTTC.

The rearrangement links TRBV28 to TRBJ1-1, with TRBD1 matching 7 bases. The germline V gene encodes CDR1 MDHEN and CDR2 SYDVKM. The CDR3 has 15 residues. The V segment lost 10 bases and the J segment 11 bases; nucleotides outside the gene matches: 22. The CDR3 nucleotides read TGTGCCACCCATTCCGCCGGGACAGTGGGCCGAGGGGCTTTCTTT. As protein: CATHSAGTVGRGAFF.

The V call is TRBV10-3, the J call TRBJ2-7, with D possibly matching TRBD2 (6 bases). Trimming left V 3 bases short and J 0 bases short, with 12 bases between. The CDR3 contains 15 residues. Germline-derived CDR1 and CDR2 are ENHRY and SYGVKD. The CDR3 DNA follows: TGTGCCATCAGTGACCTTACCGGGAGCTCCTACGAGCAGTACTTC. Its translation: CAISDLTGSSYEQYF.

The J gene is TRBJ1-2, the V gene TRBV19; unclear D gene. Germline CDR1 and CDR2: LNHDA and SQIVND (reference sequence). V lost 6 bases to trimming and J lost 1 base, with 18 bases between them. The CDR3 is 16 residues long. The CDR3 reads CASSSRMGRFNYGYTF. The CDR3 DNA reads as TGTGCCAGTAGCAGTAGGATGGGCAGATTTAACTATGGCTACACCTTC.

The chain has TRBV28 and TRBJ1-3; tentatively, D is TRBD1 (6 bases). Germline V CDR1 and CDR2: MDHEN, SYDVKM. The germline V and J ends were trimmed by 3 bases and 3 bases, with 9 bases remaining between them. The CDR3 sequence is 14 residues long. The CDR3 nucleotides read TGTGCCAGCAGTTTCACAGGGCTTGGAAACACCATATATTTT. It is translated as CASSFTGLGNTIYF.

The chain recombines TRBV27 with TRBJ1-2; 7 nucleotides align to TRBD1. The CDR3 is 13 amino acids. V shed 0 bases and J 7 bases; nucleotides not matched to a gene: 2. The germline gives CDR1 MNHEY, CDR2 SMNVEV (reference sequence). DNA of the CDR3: TGTGCCAGCAGTTTATCGGCAGGGGGTGGCTACACCTTC. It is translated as CASSLSAGGGYTF.

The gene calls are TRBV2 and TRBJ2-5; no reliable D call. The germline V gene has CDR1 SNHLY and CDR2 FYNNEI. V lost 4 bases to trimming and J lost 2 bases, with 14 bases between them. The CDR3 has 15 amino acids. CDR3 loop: CASSGTRGEQETQYF. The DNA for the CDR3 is TGTGCCAGCAGTGGAACCCGCGGCGAACAAGAGACCCAGTACTTC.

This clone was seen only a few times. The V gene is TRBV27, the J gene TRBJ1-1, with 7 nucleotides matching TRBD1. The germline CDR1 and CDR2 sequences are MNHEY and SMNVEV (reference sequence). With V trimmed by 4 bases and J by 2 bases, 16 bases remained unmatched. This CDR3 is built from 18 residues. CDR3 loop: CASSSSLKGRGTNTEAFF. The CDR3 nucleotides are TGTGCCAGCAGTTCGTCCCTGAAGGGCAGGGGGACAAACACTGAAGCTTTCTTT.

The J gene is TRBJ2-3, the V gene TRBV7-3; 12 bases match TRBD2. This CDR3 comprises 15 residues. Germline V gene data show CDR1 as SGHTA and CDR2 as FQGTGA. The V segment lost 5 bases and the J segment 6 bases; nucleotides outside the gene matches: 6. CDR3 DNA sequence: TGTGCCAGCAGCCCTCAGACTAGCGGGAGTGATACGCAGTATTTT. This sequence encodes CASSPQTSGSDTQYF.

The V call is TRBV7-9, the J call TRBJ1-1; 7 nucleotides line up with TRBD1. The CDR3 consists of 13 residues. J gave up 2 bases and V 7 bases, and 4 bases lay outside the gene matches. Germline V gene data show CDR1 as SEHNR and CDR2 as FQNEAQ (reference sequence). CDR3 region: CASTRTGNTEAFF. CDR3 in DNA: TGTGCCAGCACCCGGACAGGCAACACTGAAGCTTTCTTT.

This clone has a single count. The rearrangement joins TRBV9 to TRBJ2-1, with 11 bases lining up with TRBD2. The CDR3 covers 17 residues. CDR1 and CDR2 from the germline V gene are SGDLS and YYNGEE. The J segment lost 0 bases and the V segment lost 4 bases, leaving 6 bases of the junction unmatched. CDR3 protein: CASSPRTSGPSYNEQFF. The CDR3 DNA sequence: TGTGCCAGCAGCCCGAGGACTAGCGGGCCCTCCTACAATGAGCAGTTCTTC.

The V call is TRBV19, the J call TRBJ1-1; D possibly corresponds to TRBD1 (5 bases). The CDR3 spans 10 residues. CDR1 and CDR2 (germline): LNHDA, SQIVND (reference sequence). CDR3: CASGYTEAFF. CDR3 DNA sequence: TGTGCGTCAGGGTACACTGAAGCTTTCTTT. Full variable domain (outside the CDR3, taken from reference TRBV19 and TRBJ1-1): DGGITQSPKYLFRKEGQNVTLSCEQNLNHDAMYWYRQDPGQGLRLIYYSQIVNDFQKGDIAEGYSVSREKKESFPLTVTSAQKNPTAFYLCASGYTEAFFGQGTRLTVV.

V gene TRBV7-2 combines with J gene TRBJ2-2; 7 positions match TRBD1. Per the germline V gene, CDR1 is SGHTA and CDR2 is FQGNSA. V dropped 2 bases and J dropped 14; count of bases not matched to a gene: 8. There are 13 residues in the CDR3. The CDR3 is CASSLYRDSFLFF. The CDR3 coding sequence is TGTGCCAGCAGCTTATACAGGGACAGTTTTCTGTTTTTT.

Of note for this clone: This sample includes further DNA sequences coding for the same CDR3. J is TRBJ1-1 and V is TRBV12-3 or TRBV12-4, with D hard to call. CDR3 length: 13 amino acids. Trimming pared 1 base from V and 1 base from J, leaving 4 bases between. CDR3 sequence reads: CASSLGQNTEAFF. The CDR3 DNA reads TGTGCCAGCAGTTTAGGTCAGAACACTGAAGCTTTCTTT.

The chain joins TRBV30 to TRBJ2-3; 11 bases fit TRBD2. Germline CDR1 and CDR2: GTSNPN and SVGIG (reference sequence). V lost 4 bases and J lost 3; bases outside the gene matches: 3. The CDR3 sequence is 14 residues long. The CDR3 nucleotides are TGTGCCTGGACTAGCGGGGGGATAACAGATACGCAGTATTTT. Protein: CAWTSGGITDTQYF.